The sequence of this T cell receptor (beta chain) was determined in a study of molecular identifiers for immune sequencing clone quantification. Broader study findings: Clones carrying above 20 RNA copies accounted for over 98% of effector molecules, under 1% in naive cells.

Per germline, CDR1 SGHRS and CDR2 YFSETQ. This CDR3 has 14 amino acids. With V trimmed by 0 bases and J by 9 bases, 5 bases remained unmatched. This clonotype was seen more than once but under ten times. Its target is not known. In TCRdb, the PCR reads were re-called with MiXCR into one record per CDR3 protein. The profile covers some 580,000 distinct CDR3 sequences, with approximately 24% appearing a single time and about 0.84% taken by the ten largest. The chain combines TRBV5-1 with TRBJ2-1; 8 nucleotides match TRBD2. The TCR comes from a human donor in good health. Some libraries in this study had Jurkat cell RNA spiked in. Material for sequencing was naive CD8+ T cells from blood, with Jurkat cell RNA spiked in. Subset in this sample: FACS-sorted CD8+CD4-CCR7+CD45RA+ naive T cells. The CDR3, as DNA: TGCGCCAGCAGCTTGGTAGCGGGAACGGGTGAGCAGTTCTTC. Translated, it gives CASSLVAGTGEQFF.